This T cell receptor (beta chain) was recorded in a study of cytomegalovirus exposure and HLA in healthy donors. Whole-study findings and limits: Earlier analysis found most TCR beta V segments productive about 90% or about 30% of the time. Most TCR sequences proved rare, with some public TCRs found in many donors. It emerged from a later analysis that several of the most significant clusters appeared to be linked to common viral pathogens. Most likely, a cluster of highly shared sequence variants arose as a sequencing artifact.

The PCR used 60 Vbeta and 13 Jbeta primers. TCRdb keeps only in-frame clones here, not all; method: immunoSEQ multiplex PCR. The sample has over 85,000 clones, roughly four fifths seen once. A note on this clone: What it binds is unknown. In the same sample, other DNA sequences code for this CDR3.

Trimming removed 0 bases from V and 9 bases from J; junction bases left unmatched: 12. This CDR3 is built from 17 residues. The germline V gene encodes CDR1 MGHRA and CDR2 YSYEKL. The sequence was obtained from a female donor in good health and CMV-seronegative. The chain recombines TRBV4-1 with TRBJ1-5, with 9 bases aligning to TRBD1. The sequenced sample was PBMCs. The CDR3 DNA is TGCGCCAGCAGCCAAGATGGTTCCGGGACAGGGCCCTCGCCCCAGCATTTT. This encodes CASSQDGSGTGPSPQHF.